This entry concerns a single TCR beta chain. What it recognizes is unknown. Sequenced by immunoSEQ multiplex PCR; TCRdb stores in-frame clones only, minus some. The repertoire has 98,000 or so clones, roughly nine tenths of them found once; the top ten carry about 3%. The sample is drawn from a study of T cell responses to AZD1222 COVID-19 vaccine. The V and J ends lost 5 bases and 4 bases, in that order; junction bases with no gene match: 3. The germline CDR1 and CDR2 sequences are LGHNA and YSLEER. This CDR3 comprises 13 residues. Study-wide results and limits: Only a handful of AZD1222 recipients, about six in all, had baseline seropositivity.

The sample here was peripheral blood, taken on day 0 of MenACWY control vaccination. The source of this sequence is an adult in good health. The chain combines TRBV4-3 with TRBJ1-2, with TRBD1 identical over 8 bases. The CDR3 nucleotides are TGCGCCAGCAGCAGGGGGACAGGCTATGGCTACACCTTC. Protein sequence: CASSRGTGYGYTF.